This TCR beta chain was identified in a study of T cell changes during pregnancy in multiple sclerosis. Profiling relied on immunoSEQ multiplex PCR, and the TCRdb table lists in-frame clones only, not all of them. The sample records about 27,000 clones, roughly 89% being singletons. This material consisted of CD8+ T cells from peripheral blood mononuclear cells, taken in the second trimester of pregnancy. The receptor was derived from a female donor with multiple sclerosis, enrolled in a pregnancy study.

CDR3 loop: CASSYGTSGYNEQFF. The CDR3 DNA reads TGTGCCAGCAGTTATGGGACTAGCGGTTACAATGAGCAGTTCTTC. The rearrangement links TRBV6-5 to TRBJ2-1, with TRBD2 matching over 11 bases. The V segment lost 3 bases and the J segment 4 bases; nucleotides outside the gene matches: 2. Looked up from germline, CDR1 is MNHEY and CDR2 is SVGAGI. The CDR3 length is 15 residues.